This TCR beta chain was identified during a study of T cells after yellow fever vaccination (dated by TCRdb to between 2017 and 2020). About the full investigation: The SMART-Seq v4 Ultra Low Input RNA kit was used to prepare libraries from fractions with low cell numbers. To follow T-cell clones before and after both primary and booster YFV17D yellow fever vaccination, bulk TCR alpha and beta repertoires underwent longitudinal sequencing. Blood was collected at multiple timepoints before and after primary and secondary immunization, and bulk PBMC replicates and cell subsets were isolated. Two healthy male donors made up the cohort, one aged 18 to 30 years and the other aged 30 to 40 years.

This clonotype showed up many times. The antigen it binds to is not known. Nothing much larger sits one base from this clone, and base qualities are not available. Points the paper makes about the study in general: The secondary T-cell response was weaker than the primary response but faster, peaking on day 5 instead of day 15. A small fraction of clonotypes showed up in both the CD4 and CD8 compartments, probably as a result of convergent recombination. Only two donors were included in the study, so the extent to which the findings can be generalized is limited. After the booster, most clones that had expanded after primary vaccination were detected again (around 95% of CD4 and under 90% of CD8), suggesting broad maintenance of memory. Because abundant contaminating clonotypes from the bulk population could be contained in FACS-sorted repertoires, computational filtering was required.

The treatment or condition label, as the study defines it: live attenuated yellow fever vaccine strain. A standard Ficoll-Paque protocol was used to isolate PBMCs from peripheral blood. Dynabeads CD4 and CD8 positive selection kits were used to isolate CD4 and CD8 T-cell fractions. RNA was extracted with TriZol from bulk PBMCs, CD4 and CD8 fractions, and dextramer-positive and dextramer-negative fractions. TCR cDNA was synthesized by 5'RACE template switching, which introduced a universal primer site and unique molecular identifiers. Priming for cDNA synthesis came from both the TCR alpha and TCR beta constant segments. Library amplification used two PCR steps, and the second PCR step added sample barcodes and sequencing adapters. Libraries were sequenced on Illumina HiSeq 2500 (2x100 bp) or NovaSeq (2x150 bp). The published analysis was carried out like this. Demultiplexing of reads and collapsing into UMI consensus sequences were performed with MIGEC, and V(D)J alignment was carried out with MiXCR. Vaccine-responding clonotypes were identified with edgeR using replicate PBMC samples, with FDR below 0.01 and a log2 fold change above 5 up to day 15 being required. Bulk clonotypes were assigned CD4 or CD8 identity according to which sequenced CD4 or CD8 repertoire held them at higher abundance. TCRdb redid the processing of the public reads, applying fastp at Q25 and MiXCR, and retained in-frame beta chains. CDR3 protein duplicates are merged, each entry listing the most common genes and DNA. None of the V and J calls come from the authors' own analysis; TCRdb made them. The sample contains about 240,000 distinct CDR3 sequences, 6.5% to 8.5% of them found a single time. Of the sample, approximately 0.85% is held by the ten largest clones.

The germline ends are 11 bases apart after V is trimmed by 7 bases and J by 1 base. The germline V gene encodes CDR1 MNHEY and CDR2 SVGAGI. The CDR3, cysteine through phenylalanine, is 15 amino acids long. The CDR3 DNA has 45 bases and is translated from base 1. The chain links TRBV6-5 with TRBJ2-6, with the D segment possibly TRBD1 or TRBD2, each aligning over 5 bases. This clonotype was sampled from a man younger than 45 who received the YFV17D yellow fever vaccine. The sample was CD4+ T cells sorted from PBMCs, taken 15 days after the yellow fever booster vaccination. Here is the DNA: TGTGCCAGCATTTTAGAGGGGTCTGGGGCCAACGTCCTGACTTTC. This encodes CASILEGSGANVLTF.